This TCR beta chain is from a study of shared clonotypes between healthy human individuals. Study at large: CD8 memory received one plate per donor, CD8 naive two, CD4 memory three and CD4 naive three.

The CDR3 runs to 17 residues. V was trimmed by 4 bases and J by 2 bases, leaving 17 bases between them. Germline CDR1 MNHEY, CDR2 SMNVEV (reference sequence). Cells designated naive CD8 were CD45RO-negative and were positively selected for CCR7, with terminally differentiated effector memory CD45RA+ cells excluded. This table comes from immunoSEQ multiplex PCR, and its TCRdb copy is limited to in-frame clones, with some not included. The sample holds about 2,100,000 clones, 85% to 95% seen once. This TCR was sampled from a man younger than 30 in good health. Some clones in this sample may be carry-over from other donors' samples. The chain combines TRBV27 with TRBJ2-2, with a possible D match to TRBD1 (6 bases). The specimen sequenced was naive CD8+ T cells from PBMCs. The CDR3 DNA reads TGTGCCAGCAGTTCACTGGCAGGGGTGCGAAACACCGGGGAGCTGTTTTTT. It yields the protein CASSSLAGVRNTGELFF.